This TCR beta chain is from a study of cytomegalovirus exposure and HLA in healthy donors. As regards this clone: Its matching antigen is unknown.

The CDR3 extends over 14 amino acids. V dropped 3 bases and J dropped 3; count of bases not matched to a gene: 7. The germline V gene encodes CDR1 SQVTM and CDR2 ANQGSEA. With 60 Vbeta and 13 Jbeta primers, the PCR was carried out. Some clones are missing from TCRdb's copy, which holds only in-frame ones; the method was immunoSEQ multiplex PCR. The profile shows 110,000 to 150,000 clones, around three quarters of them singletons. General study points: A later analysis reported that several of the most significant clusters appeared to be linked to common viral pathogens, among them Epstein-Barr virus. One variant, a missense change in DCLRE1C, was linked in a later analysis to TCR beta V- and J-gene trimming.

The chain carries TRBV29-1 and TRBJ2-7; 8 nucleotides agree with TRBD1. Sequencing was performed on PBMCs. The receptor comes from a woman aged 55-75 years in good health and CMV-seropositive. The CDR3 loop reads CSVDVGTGLYEQYF. In DNA form, the CDR3 reads TGCAGCGTTGATGTCGGGACAGGCCTCTACGAGCAGTACTTC.